What follows is one T cell receptor beta chain and its context. This sample was taken from a study of OX40 agonist ivuxolimab in advanced cancers. The length of the CDR3 is 12 residues. Per the germline V gene, CDR1 is MNHEY and CDR2 is SMNVEV (reference sequence). The junction had 3 bases not matched to a gene; V was cut back by 5 bases and J by 7 bases. Sampling times: baseline, cycle 4 day 1, cycle 7 day 1. Sequenced by immunoSEQ multiplex PCR; TCRdb stores in-frame clones only, minus some. The table has around 65,000 clones, approximately 90% seen once. Specimen: CD4+ or CD8+ T cells sorted from blood, collected in a trial of the OX40 agonist ivuxolimab. This receptor was identified in an adult with an advanced solid tumor such as melanoma, head and neck, liver or kidney cancer. The rearrangement joins TRBV27 to TRBJ1-1, with 8 bases fitting TRBD1. Here the CDR3 reads CASSLTGGEAFF. The CDR3 DNA reads TGTGCCAGCAGTCTAACAGGGGGTGAAGCTTTCTTT.